This T cell receptor beta chain came from a study of graft-versus-host responses after intestinal transplantation. TCRdb's copy holds only in-frame clones and misses some; the assay was immunoSEQ multiplex PCR. Seen here are roughly 28,000 clones, 87% observed once, and the top ten hold around 10%. The CDR3 extends over 15 amino acids. CDR1 MGHRA and CDR2 YSYEKL come from the germline V gene. Trimming pared 1 base from V and 0 bases from J, leaving 8 bases between. The source is a human patient who received an intestinal transplant, so some T cells may come from the graft donor. Source: PBMCs, taken about 15 months after intestinal transplantation. This chain connects TRBV4-1 to TRBJ2-3, with no clear D. The CDR3 nucleotides are TGCGCCAGCAGCCAAGTAGGCCAGAGCACAGATACGCAGTATTTT. Its translation: CASSQVGQSTDTQYF.